This T cell receptor beta chain was sequenced during a study of beta chain features in type 1 diabetes. Turning to this clone: What it recognizes is unknown.

J was trimmed by 6 bases and V by 4 bases; bases with no gene match: 11. Germline V gives CDR1 SGHNT, CDR2 YYREEE (reference sequence). The length of the CDR3 is 16 residues. Isolated RNA was reverse transcribed in full, so expressed TCRB transcripts were sequenced. Sequenced by immunoSEQ multiplex PCR; TCRdb stores in-frame clones only, minus some. The sample has under 70,000 clones, about three fifths seen once. Study-wide findings and caveats: All four CD4+ subsets from Type 1 diabetes patients carried moderately but significantly shorter TCRB CDR3s. Equally in patients and controls, shorter templates might have been favored by PCR.

Donors underwent one heparinised blood draw, around 100 mL on average. Material: stem cell memory CD4+ T cells from blood. The TCR comes from a woman in her twenties or thirties with type 1 diabetes. This chain joins TRBV5-4 and TRBJ2-1; 9 bases match TRBD2. CDR3 in amino acids: CASSRPGIAGANEQFF. CDR3 nucleotide sequence: TGTGCCAGCAGCCGACCCGGAATAGCGGGAGCCAATGAGCAGTTCTTC.